This record concerns one T cell receptor beta chain sequence. Assay: immunoSEQ multiplex PCR; the TCRdb copy retains only in-frame clones and omits some. The data show 70,000 to 95,000 clones, under 85% seen once. Patients had HPV-negative, locally advanced oral cavity squamous cell carcinoma. V dropped 6 bases and J dropped 0 bases, with 11 bases sitting between them. The CDR3 sequence is 14 residues long. CDR1 GTSNPN and CDR2 SVGIG come from the germline V gene (reference sequence). The entry originates in a study of neoadjuvant anti-PD-1 for oral cavity cancer. Looking at the study overall: Patients without progression received a fourth nivolumab dose around day 43, then surgical resection on days 50-56.

This chain links TRBV30 with TRBJ1-4, with TRBD1 as a possible D gene (5 bases). Material: PBMCs, obtained before nivolumab (anti-PD-1) treatment. The TCR sequence derives from a person aged 40 to 85 with oral cavity squamous cell carcinoma. For the CDR3, the DNA is TGTGCCTGCCTATCCAGGGCAACTAATGAAAAACTGTTTTTT. It specifies CACLSRATNEKLFF.